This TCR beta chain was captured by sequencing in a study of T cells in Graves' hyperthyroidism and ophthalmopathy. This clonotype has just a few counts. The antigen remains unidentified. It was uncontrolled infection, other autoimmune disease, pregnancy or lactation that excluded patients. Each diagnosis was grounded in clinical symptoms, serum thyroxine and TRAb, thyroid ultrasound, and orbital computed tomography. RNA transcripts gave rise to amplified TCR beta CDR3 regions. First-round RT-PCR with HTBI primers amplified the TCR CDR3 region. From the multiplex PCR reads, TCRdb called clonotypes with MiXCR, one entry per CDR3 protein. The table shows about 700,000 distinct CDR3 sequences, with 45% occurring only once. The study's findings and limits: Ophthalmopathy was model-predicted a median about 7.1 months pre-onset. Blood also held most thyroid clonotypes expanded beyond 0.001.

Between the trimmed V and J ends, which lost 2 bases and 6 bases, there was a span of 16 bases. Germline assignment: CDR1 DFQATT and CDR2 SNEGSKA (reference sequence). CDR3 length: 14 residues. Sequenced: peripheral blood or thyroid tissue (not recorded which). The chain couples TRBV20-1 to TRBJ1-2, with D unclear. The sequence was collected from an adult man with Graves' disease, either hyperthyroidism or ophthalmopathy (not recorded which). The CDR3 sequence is CSARHGVQRDGYTF. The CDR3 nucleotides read TGCAGTGCTAGACACGGCGTTCAAAGGGATGGCTACACCTTC.